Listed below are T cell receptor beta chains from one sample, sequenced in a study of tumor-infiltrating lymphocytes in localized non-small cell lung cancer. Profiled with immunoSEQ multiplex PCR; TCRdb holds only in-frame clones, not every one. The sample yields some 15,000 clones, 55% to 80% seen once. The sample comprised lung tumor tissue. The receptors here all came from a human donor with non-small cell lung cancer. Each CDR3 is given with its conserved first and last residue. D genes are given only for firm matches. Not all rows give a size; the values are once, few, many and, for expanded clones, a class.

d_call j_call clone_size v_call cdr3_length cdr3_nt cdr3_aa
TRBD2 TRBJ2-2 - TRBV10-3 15 TGTGCCATCAGTTCCGGGACTAGCCTCACCGGGGAGCTGTTTTTT CAISSGTSLTGELFF
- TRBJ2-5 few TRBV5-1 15 TGCGCCAGCAGCTTGTCGGGTGCCAGGGAAGAGACCCAGTACTTC CASSLSGAREETQYF
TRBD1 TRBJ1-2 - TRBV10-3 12 TGTGCCATCAGCGGGGACAGGGATGGCTACACCTTC CAISGDRDGYTF
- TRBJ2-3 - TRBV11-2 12 TGTGCCAGCAGCCCCAGGGGAGATACGCAGTATTTT CASSPRGDTQYF
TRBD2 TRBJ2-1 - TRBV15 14 TGTGCCACTGGTCGGCTAGCGGGAGGGCATGAGCAGTTCTTC CATGRLAGGHEQFF
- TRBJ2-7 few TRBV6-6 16 TGTGCCAGCAGCCCGAAGGAGCAGGCCGGCTCCTACGAGCAGTACTTC CASSPKEQAGSYEQYF
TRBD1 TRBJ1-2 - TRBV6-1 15 TGTGCCAGCAGTGAACGTGCAGGGGGGAACTATGGCTACACCTTC CASSERAGGNYGYTF
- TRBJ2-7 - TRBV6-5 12 TGTGCCAGCAGCCAAGTGATAGGCGAGCAGTACTTC CASSQVIGEQYF
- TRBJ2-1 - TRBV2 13 TGTGCCAGCGGAGCACCATTTTACAATGAGCAGTTCTTC CASGAPFYNEQFF
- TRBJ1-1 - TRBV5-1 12 TGCGCCAGCAGCTTGGGCCAGGGTGCGGCTTTCTTT CASSLGQGAAFF
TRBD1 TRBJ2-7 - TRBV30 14 TGTGCCTGGAGTCGGACAGGGAGAGGCTACGAGCAGTACTTC CAWSRTGRGYEQYF
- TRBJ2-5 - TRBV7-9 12 TGTGCCAGCAGCTTTACCTCGGGGGAGCAGTACTTC CASSFTSGEQYF
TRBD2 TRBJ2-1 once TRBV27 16 TGTGCCAGCAGCATAGGACTAGCGGGAGGTCAGAGTGAGCAGTTCTTC CASSIGLAGGQSEQFF
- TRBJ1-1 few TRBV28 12 TGTGCCAGCACAGGGCCCTCCGGGGAAGCTTTCTTT CASTGPSGEAFF
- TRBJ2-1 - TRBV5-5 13 TGTGCCAGCAGCTTACTGCTCTCGAATGAGCAGTTCTTC CASSLLLSNEQFF
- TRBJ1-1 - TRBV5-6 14 TGTGCCAGCAGCGGAGACCGGGGAGACACTGAAGCTTTCTTT CASSGDRGDTEAFF
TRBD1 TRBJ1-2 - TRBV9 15 TGTGCCAGCAGCCCCAGGACAGGGGGTGGCTATGGCTACACCTTC CASSPRTGGGYGYTF
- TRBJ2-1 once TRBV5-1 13 TGCGCCAGCAGCTTGACCGGGGTCAATGAGCAGTTCTTC CASSLTGVNEQFF
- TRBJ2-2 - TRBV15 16 TGTGCCACCAGCAGAGATCTGCAGACCAACACCGGGGAGCTGTTTTTT CATSRDLQTNTGELFF
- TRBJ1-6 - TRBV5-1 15 TGCGCCAGCACCCTAACCGCAGGGGAAAATTCACCCCTCCACTTT CASTLTAGENSPLHF
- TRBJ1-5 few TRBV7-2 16 TGTGCCAGCAGTCAGGGTTGGGGATATAGCAATCAGCCCCAGCATTTT CASSQGWGYSNQPQHF
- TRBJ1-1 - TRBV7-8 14 TGTGCCAGCAGCTTAATCCAAGGGGGGACTGAAGCTTTCTTT CASSLIQGGTEAFF
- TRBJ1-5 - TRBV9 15 TGTGCCAGCAGCGTAGACGGGGTAGGCAATCAGCCCCAGCATTTT CASSVDGVGNQPQHF
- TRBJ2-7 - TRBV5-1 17 TGCGCCAGCAGCTTGGGACCAATGGGTACTCGGGAAATCGAGCAGTACTTC CASSLGPMGTREIEQYF
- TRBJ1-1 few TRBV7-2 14 TGTGCCAGCAGCTTAGAGGCGTCGAACACTGAAGCTTTCTTT CASSLEASNTEAFF